What follows are 15 T cell receptor beta chains derived from one specimen sequenced in a study of blood T cell repertoires in COVID-19. Sequencing was performed with immunoSEQ multiplex PCR; in TCRdb, only in-frame clones are kept and a portion is missing. In the table there are tens of thousands of clones, around 86% of which are singletons. Sequencing used peripheral blood. The receptors shown here come from an elderly man with active or convalescent COVID-19.

The chain carries TRBV5-1 and TRBJ1-4, with 8 bases aligning to TRBD1. Germline V gene lookup returns CDR1 SGHRS and CDR2 YFSETQ. The CDR3 extends over 16 amino acids. Trimming cost V 4 bases and J 3 bases; bases outside gene matches: 8. The DNA of the CDR3 is TGCGCCAGCAGCCCGGAGGGACAGGTCGCTAATGAAAAACTGTTTTTT. It is translated as CASSPEGQVANEKLFF.

Comment on this clone: An end of the junction differs from the germline gene, which may be a read error. The rearrangement uses TRBV7-7 and TRBJ2-1; 11 bases map to TRBD2. The CDR3 is 15 amino acids. Germline assignment: CDR1 SSHAT and CDR2 FNYEAQ (reference sequence). The CDR3 DNA reads as TGTGCTAGCAGCTTATTAGCGGGGGGGCTCGGTGAGCAGTTCTTC. Amino acid sequence: CASSLLAGGLGEQFF.

The V and J genes are TRBV3-1 (or the pseudogene TRBV3-2) and TRBJ2-3, with 11 bases aligning to TRBD2. The germline CDR1 and CDR2 sequences are LGHDT and YNNKEL (reference sequence). CDR3 length: 13 amino acids. The V gene end was trimmed by 4 bases and the J gene end by 15 bases; junction bases not matched to a gene: 9. The CDR3: CASSRRLAGMVYF. The CDR3 DNA follows: TGTGCCAGCAGCCGCCGACTAGCGGGGATGGTTTATTTT.

In its sample, this clone was seen once. The gene calls are TRBV7-9 and TRBJ2-3; 13 nucleotides agree with TRBD2. V trimming: 5 bases; J trimming: 8 bases; junction bases outside the gene matches: 10. Germline assignment: CDR1 SEHNR and CDR2 FQNEAQ (reference sequence). This CDR3 spans 16 amino acids. CDR3 coding DNA: TGTGCCAGCAGCACCCCGGGACTAGCGGGGCCGGGTACGCAGTATTTT. Translating gives CASSTPGLAGPGTQYF. Using reference TRBV7-9 and TRBJ2-3 for the parts outside the CDR3, the full variable domain is DTGVSQNPRHKITKRGQNVTFRCDPISEHNRLYWYRQTLGQGPEFLTYFQNEAQLEKSRLLSDRFSAERPKGSFSTLEIQRTEQGDSAMYLCASSTPGLAGPGTQYFGPGTRLTVL.

J is TRBJ1-1 and V is TRBV30; D possibly corresponds to TRBD1 (5 bases). V was clipped by 3 bases and J by 4 bases, with 12 bases between them. CDR1 and CDR2 (germline): GTSNPN, SVGIG (reference sequence). This CDR3 region has 13 residues. CDR3 sequence: CAWRGGGGTEAFF. The DNA of the CDR3 is TGTGCCTGGAGGGGCGGGGGAGGCACTGAAGCTTTCTTT.

The genes are TRBV4-2 and TRBJ1-1, with D possibly TRBD1 on 5 matching bases. CDR1 and CDR2 (germline): LGHNA, YNFKEQ. This CDR3 spans 14 amino acids. V was pared by 0 bases and J by 7 bases, with 12 bases between. The CDR3 DNA is TGTGCCAGCAGCCAAGAACAGGAAAGACGTGAAGCTTTCTTT. Amino acids: CASSQEQERREAFF.

This clone was picked up a small number of times. The V gene is TRBV19, the J gene TRBJ1-2; tentative D call: TRBD1 (6 bases). CDR3 length equals 13 residues. Germline values: CDR1 LNHDA, CDR2 SQIVND (reference sequence). V was pared by 6 bases and J by 3 bases, with 11 bases between. CDR3 nucleotide sequence: TGTGCCAGTAGCCCCAGGGGTGACTATGGCTACACCTTC. It translates to CASSPRGDYGYTF. Filled out from reference TRBV19 and TRBJ1-2, the complete variable domain reads DGGITQSPKYLFRKEGQNVTLSCEQNLNHDAMYWYRQDPGQGLRLIYYSQIVNDFQKGDIAEGYSVSREKKESFPLTVTSAQKNPTAFYLCASSPRGDYGYTFGSGTRLTVV.

The V gene is TRBV19, the J gene TRBJ1-5; D gene unclear. Per the germline V gene, CDR1 is LNHDA and CDR2 is SQIVND (reference sequence). The CDR3 extends over 15 amino acids. Trimming took off 4 bases at V and 3 bases at J, with 13 bases between the two ends. The CDR3 region is CASSTTRELNQPQHF. CDR3 nucleotides: TGTGCCAGTAGTACCACGCGGGAGCTCAATCAGCCCCAGCATTTT.

V and J are TRBV28 and TRBJ1-4; TRBD1 matches at 7 bases. The V gene end was trimmed by 6 bases and the J gene end by 0 bases; junction bases not matched to a gene: 7. This CDR3 is built from 16 residues. The germline V gene has CDR1 MDHEN and CDR2 SYDVKM. CDR3 nucleotides: TGTGCCAGCAGAAAGACAGGGTTTGCAACTAATGAAAAACTGTTTTTT. The encoded protein is CASRKTGFATNEKLFF.

This clone showed up just once. The identical CDR3 is also encoded by other nucleotide sequences in the sample. J is TRBJ2-5 and V is TRBV5-1, with 7 bases lining up with TRBD1. The V gene's germline CDR1 is SGHRS and CDR2 YFSETQ. Trimming cost V 4 bases and J 1 base; bases outside gene matches: 4. This CDR3 comprises 14 residues. The CDR3 spells CASSLGTAQETQYF. DNA for the CDR3: TGCGCCAGCAGCCTTGGGACAGCCCAAGAGACCCAGTACTTC.

The rearrangement joins TRBV30 to TRBJ1-3; D ambiguous. V was cut by 1 base and J by 0 bases, with 7 bases left in between. The CDR3 is 14 residues long. The germline gives CDR1 GTSNPN, CDR2 SVGIG (reference sequence). The CDR3 here is CAWSASVSGNTIYF. The CDR3 DNA reads TGTGCCTGGAGTGCAAGCGTCTCTGGAAACACCATATATTTT. Using reference TRBV30 and TRBJ1-3 for the parts outside the CDR3, the full variable domain is SQTIHQWPATLVQPVGSPLSLECTVEGTSNPNLYWYRQAAGRGLQLLFYSVGIGQISSEVPQNLSASRPQDRQFILSSKKLLLSDSGFYLCAWSASVSGNTIYFGEGSWLTVV.

The V gene is TRBV19, the J gene TRBJ1-5, with TRBD1 matching 10 bases. Germline CDR1 is LNHDA and CDR2 is SQIVND (reference sequence). This CDR3 comprises 16 residues. V trimming: 5 bases; J trimming: 1 base; junction bases outside the gene matches: 5. The CDR3 sequence is CASSARQGASNQPQHF. The CDR3 DNA reads TGTGCCAGTAGTGCTAGACAGGGGGCAAGCAATCAGCCCCAGCATTTT. The whole variable domain, remainder taken from reference TRBV19 and TRBJ1-5, is DGGITQSPKYLFRKEGQNVTLSCEQNLNHDAMYWYRQDPGQGLRLIYYSQIVNDFQKGDIAEGYSVSREKKESFPLTVTSAQKNPTAFYLCASSARQGASNQPQHFGDGTRLSIL.

The V and J genes are TRBV7-9 and TRBJ1-1; 8 bases agree with TRBD1. Losses at the gene ends were 1 base for V and 8 bases for J; bases not matched to a gene: 9. There are 15 residues in the CDR3. From germline, CDR1 is SEHNR and CDR2 FQNEAQ (reference sequence). The CDR3 spells CASSLGAGGVKEAFF. For the CDR3, the DNA is TGTGCCAGCAGCTTAGGAGCAGGGGGCGTTAAAGAAGCTTTCTTT.

This chain uses TRBV14 with TRBJ1-2; D is undetermined. V was cut by 2 bases and J by 8 bases, with 9 bases left in between. Germline loops: CDR1 SGHDN, CDR2 FVKESK. This CDR3 is 12 amino acids long. The CDR3 spells CASSQRGPGYTF. The CDR3 coding sequence is TGTGCCAGCAGCCAAAGAGGCCCCGGCTACACCTTC. Full variable domain (outside the CDR3, taken from reference TRBV14 and TRBJ1-2): EAGVTQFPSHSVIEKGQTVTLRCDPISGHDNLYWYRRVMGKEIKFLLHFVKESKQDESGMPNNRFLAERTGGTYSTLKVQPAELEDSGVYFCASSQRGPGYTFGSGTRLTVV.

The chain is built from TRBV5-1 and TRBJ2-5, with D possibly matching TRBD1 (5 bases). The CDR3 loop spans 14 amino acids. Deletions cut 4 bases from V and 1 base from J, with 11 bases between. CDR1 is SGHRS and CDR2 is YFSETQ in the germline V gene. In DNA form, the CDR3 reads TGCGCCAGCAGCCAAACAGGCATCCAAGAGACCCAGTACTTC. The encoded protein is CASSQTGIQETQYF.